This T cell receptor (beta chain) originates from a study of STAT5B mutations in CD4+ large granular lymphocyte leukemia. Broader study findings: Roughly 27% of private leukemic clonotypes occurred rarely in other patients' non-leukemic repertoires.

Authors' processing steps: Lowest detectable productive clonotype frequency was 2.59 x 10-5. Assay used: immunoSEQ multiplex PCR; TCRdb lists only in-frame clones, some missing. D and trimming come from the DNA, and the V and J calls and clone size come from that table. The table includes 21,000 or so clones, roughly three quarters detected once. Regarding this clone: Its specificity is unknown.

The CDR3 loop spans 15 amino acids. Trimming removed 0 bases at V and 2 bases at J, with 8 bases between. Germline V gene lookup returns CDR1 LNHNV and CDR2 YYDKDF (reference sequence). Control samples were healthy donors' buffy coats. The receptor was derived from a human donor in good health. Sequenced input: CD4+ T cells from blood buffy coats. The chain combines TRBV15 with TRBJ2-1; D uncertain. CDR3 sequence: CATSREGLTYNEQFF. The DNA for the CDR3 is TGTGCCACCAGCAGAGAAGGCCTTACCTACAATGAGCAGTTCTTC.